This record concerns one T cell receptor (beta chain) sequence. Other DNA sequences from this sample encode an identical CDR3 as well. Reverse transcribed after extraction, RNA yielded cDNA as the sequencing template. Only in-frame clones appear in the TCRdb table, and some are missing; sequencing was by immunoSEQ multiplex PCR. The profile shows around 150,000 clones, roughly 50% of them singletons. This sample stems from a study of CD8+ T cells in alopecia areata. CDR3 length equals 12 residues. V lost 4 bases and J lost 5; bases outside the gene matches: 2. CDR1 and CDR2 from the germline V gene are SGHRS and YFSETQ.

Sequencing was performed on CD4+ T cells sorted from blood. The V gene is TRBV5-1, the J gene TRBJ2-5, with TRBD1 matching over 7 bases. This TCR derives from a human donor in good health. Written as DNA, the CDR3 is TGCGCCAGCAGCAGGGGGCGGGAGACCCAGTACTTC. It yields the protein CASSRGRETQYF.